This entry is about one TCR beta chain. The CDR3 is 13 residues long. The V segment lost 6 bases and the J segment 4 bases; nucleotides outside the gene matches: 4. From germline, CDR1 is LNHDA and CDR2 SQIVND (reference sequence). This specimen comes from a study of CD8+ T cells in alopecia areata. About the research overall: Treated patients received oral tofacitinib, 5 to 10 mg twice daily.

cDNA reverse transcribed from extracted RNA served as the sequencing template. Libraries were prepared by immunoSEQ multiplex PCR; TCRdb keeps only in-frame clonotypes and omits some of them. The sample shows approximately 66,000 clones, approximately 60% of them seen only once. Sequences were derived from CD8+ T cells sorted from blood, sampled at week 0. The chain combines TRBV19 with TRBJ2-3, with 7 bases fitting TRBD1. The sequence was collected from a human donor with alopecia areata. CDR3 bases: TGTGCCAGTAGAGACAGGGTCTCAGATACGCAGTATTTT. Translated, it gives CASRDRVSDTQYF.